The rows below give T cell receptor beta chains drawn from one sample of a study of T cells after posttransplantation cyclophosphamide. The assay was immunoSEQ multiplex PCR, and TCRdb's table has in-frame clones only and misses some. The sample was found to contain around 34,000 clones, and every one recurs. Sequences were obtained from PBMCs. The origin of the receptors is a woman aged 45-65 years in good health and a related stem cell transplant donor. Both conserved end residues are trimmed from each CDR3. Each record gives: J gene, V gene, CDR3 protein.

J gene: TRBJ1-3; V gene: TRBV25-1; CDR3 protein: ASSDNVGGSSGNTIY
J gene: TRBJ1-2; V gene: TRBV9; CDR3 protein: ASSEAGFANGYT
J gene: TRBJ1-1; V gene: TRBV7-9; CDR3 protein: ASSPPGHQNTEAF
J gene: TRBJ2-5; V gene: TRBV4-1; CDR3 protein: ASSQVTGLADGETQY
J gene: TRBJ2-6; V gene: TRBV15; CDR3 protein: ATRSRESGANVLT
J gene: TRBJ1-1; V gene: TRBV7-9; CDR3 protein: ASSPSLAGLRREAF
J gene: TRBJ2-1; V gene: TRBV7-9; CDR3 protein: ASSSLAGSYNEQF
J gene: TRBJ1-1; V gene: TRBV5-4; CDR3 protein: ASSFDRGVTEAF
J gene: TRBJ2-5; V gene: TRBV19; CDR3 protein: ASSGTSGSKTQY
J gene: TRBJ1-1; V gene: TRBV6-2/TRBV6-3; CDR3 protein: ASSYRGENTEAF
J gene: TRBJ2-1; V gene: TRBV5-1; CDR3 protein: ASSPGGGGLSYNEQF
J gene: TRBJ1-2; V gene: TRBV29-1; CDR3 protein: SASPSDRNYGYT
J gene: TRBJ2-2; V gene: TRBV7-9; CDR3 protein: ASSWPFDRVGTGELF
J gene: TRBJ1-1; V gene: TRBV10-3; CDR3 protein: AIRAGTGMTEAF
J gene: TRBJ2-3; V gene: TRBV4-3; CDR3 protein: ASSQGLATDTQY
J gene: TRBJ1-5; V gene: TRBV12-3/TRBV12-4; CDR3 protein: ASSRSGTGGQPQH
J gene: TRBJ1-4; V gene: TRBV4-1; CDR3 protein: ASSQGQGGEKLF
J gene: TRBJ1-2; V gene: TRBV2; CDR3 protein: ASSLGDGYGYT
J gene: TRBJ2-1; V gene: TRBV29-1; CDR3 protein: SVEAGGSNEQF
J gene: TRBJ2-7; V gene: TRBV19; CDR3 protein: ASSFASRGPYEQY
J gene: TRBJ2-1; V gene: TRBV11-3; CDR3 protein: ASSLGGLAIYNEQF
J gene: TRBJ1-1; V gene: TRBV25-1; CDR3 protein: ASSELGRGDTEAF
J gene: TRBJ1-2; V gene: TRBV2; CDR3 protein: ASSEQGANYGYT
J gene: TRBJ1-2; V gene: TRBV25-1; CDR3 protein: ASSEAAGRGSSYGYT
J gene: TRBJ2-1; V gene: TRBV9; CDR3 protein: ASSVPAGGSYNEQF
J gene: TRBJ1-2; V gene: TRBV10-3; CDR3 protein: AISAETANYGYT
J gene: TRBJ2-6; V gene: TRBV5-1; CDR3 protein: ASSLGGPGANVLT
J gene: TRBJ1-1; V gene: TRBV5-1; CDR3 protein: ASSAHRGSTEAF
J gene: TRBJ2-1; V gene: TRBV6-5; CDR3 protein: ASRKLGGFGEQF
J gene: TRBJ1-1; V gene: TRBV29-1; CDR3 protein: SVSGVTEAF
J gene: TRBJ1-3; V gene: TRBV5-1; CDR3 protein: ASSPTAGGLSGNTIY
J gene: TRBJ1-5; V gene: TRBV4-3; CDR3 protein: ASSQDTGTGNQPQH
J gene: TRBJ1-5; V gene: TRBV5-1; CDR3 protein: ASSEGTGGFLLNQPQH
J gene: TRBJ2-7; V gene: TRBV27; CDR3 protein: ASSTGGGLYEQY
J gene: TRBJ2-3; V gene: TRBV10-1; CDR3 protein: ASSGSSADTQY
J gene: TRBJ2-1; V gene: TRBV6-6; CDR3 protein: ASRPSGSDRNNEQF
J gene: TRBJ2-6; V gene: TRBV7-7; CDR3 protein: ASSSRTGDSGANVLT
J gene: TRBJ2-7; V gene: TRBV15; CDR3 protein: ATSSRGRLAGVDEQY
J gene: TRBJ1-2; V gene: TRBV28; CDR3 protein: ASSSRTGVNYGYT
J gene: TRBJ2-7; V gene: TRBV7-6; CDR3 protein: ASSLEVETPGRY
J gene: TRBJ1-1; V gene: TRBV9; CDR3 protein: ASSVRVIATEAF
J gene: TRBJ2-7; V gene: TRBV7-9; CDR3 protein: ASSFIGTGGFNEQY
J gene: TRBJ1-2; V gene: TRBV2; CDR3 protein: GGGYDYGYT
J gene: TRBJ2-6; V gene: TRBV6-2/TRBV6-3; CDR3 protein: ASSQQWANVLT
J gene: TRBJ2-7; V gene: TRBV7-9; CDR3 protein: ASSLAAGGPYEQY
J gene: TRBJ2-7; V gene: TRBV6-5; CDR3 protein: ASSRYRTAKYEQY
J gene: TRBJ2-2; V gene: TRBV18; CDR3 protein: ASSPRGSAGTGELF
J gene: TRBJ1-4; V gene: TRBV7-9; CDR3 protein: ASSLRQGPNEKLF
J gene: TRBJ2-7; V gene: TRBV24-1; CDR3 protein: ATSDSRDTLSYEQY